This TCR beta chain emerged from a study of shared clonotypes between healthy human individuals (dated by TCRdb to about 2020). Study-level background: A few men and two women, aged 18 to 49 years, made up the cohort. To estimate repertoire size and how much clonotype sharing occurs between individuals, the study deeply sequenced the blood TCR repertoires of five healthy adults. Per donor, three plates each were used for CD4 naive and CD4 memory, two for CD8 naive, and one for CD8 memory. Each donor's leukapheresis produced roughly between roughly 0.85 and 9.5 billion PBMCs. Different laboratories and diverse techniques were used to prepare libraries and sequence TCR repertoires, to increase sequencing depth and limit assay-specific biases.

As concerns this clone: The target of this receptor is not known. Qualities for individual bases were not recorded, and no much larger clone is one base off.

What the study reported, not specific to this receptor: Sampling was limited to blood, and TCR repertoires in tissue likely differ from TCR repertoires in blood. Pairwise subsampling indicated that sequencing depth was expected to affect the degree of clonotype sharing among donors. Around 5% of naive CD4, 3% to 3.5% of naive CD8, around 2.3% of memory CD4, and 0.4% of memory CD8 clonotypes were shared across several donors. Compared with non-shared clonotypes, clonotypes shared by all four sorted-subset donors had higher generation probabilities. Rarefaction of sorted-subset datasets indicated incomplete sequencing despite the large sequencing depth. The small number of donors limited the genetic and exposure-history diversity represented. Naive subsets generally had larger estimated clonotype richness than memory subsets.

As encoded in the germline V gene, CDR1 is SGHRS while CDR2 is YFSETQ. The CDR3 runs 14 residues from the cysteine to the phenylalanine. Only the CDR3 DNA stays, 42 bases, in frame from base 1. V gives up 0 bases and J gives up 4 bases, and the segment between their germline ends measures 10 bases. The donors were healthy, HIV-negative adults who had no recently reported acute infections or vaccinations. Every donor was a Caucasian adult living in Nashville, Tennessee, USA. Magnetic negative selection was used to enrich CD4+ T cells, after which naive cells were positively selected on CD45RA and the negative fraction became the memory subset. Blood was collected by leukapheresis, and PBMCs were isolated by Ficoll-Histopaque density gradient centrifugation and then cryopreserved in liquid nitrogen vapor phase. Purity and quantity of every magnetically sorted T cell population were checked by analytical flow cytometry. From each sorted fraction, genomic DNA was isolated and quantified by UV absorbance on a Nanodrop 2000c.

Using the deep immunoSEQ assay, TCR CDR3 regions were amplified from genomic DNA by multiplex PCR. Extracted genomic DNA from each cell subset was spread evenly across all wells of several immunoSEQ 96-well plates, with each plate serving as a replicate. For sorted subsets, approximately 190 ng of genomic DNA, equivalent to tens of thousands of T cell genomes, went into each replicate PCR. Purified libraries were quantified with a Qubit 3.0 fluorometer, sized on a Bioanalyzer 2100, and re-quantified with the KAPA Library Quantification kit. Every immunoSEQ 96-well plate was sequenced on a dedicated single-read 150-cycle Illumina NextSeq 550 flow cell. The paper's data handling went like this. Because the immunoSEQ output held only junctional sequences and lacked quality scores, the filtering could not match the filtering applied to full-length reads. Sequences were annotated with PyIR, a Python wrapper for IgBLAST v1.9, using IMGT germline references to assign V/J genes and CDR3. Reads with weak V/J assignments (E-value above 1e-6), missing CDR3, stop codons, out-of-frame junctions, or ambiguous translated residues were removed. V3J clonotypes were defined by identical inferred V gene, J gene, and CDR3 amino acid sequence. Percentage overlap between repertoires was computed as shared unique clonotypes divided by the size of the smaller repertoire. Repertoire richness was assessed with RTK rarefaction, the Chao1 estimator, and Recon v2.1 estimates of unobserved clonotypes. Generation probabilities for all TCRbeta clonotypes obtained by the gDNA method from four donors were computed using OLGA. TCRdb limited this immuneACCESS table to in-frame rearrangements with V and J called. A share of clones is missing; checked studies link under half to unresolved V genes, and the rest is unexplained. V and J calls and clone size come straight from that table; D and trimming were deduced from the DNA. The sample profile shows under 1,100,000 clones; 70% to 80% of them were found once. About 1.5% of the sample belongs to the ten largest clones.

The rearrangement joined TRBV5-1 to TRBJ1-2; no D gene call is confident. This TCR came from a man younger than 35 in good health. Source material: memory CD4+ T cells sorted from blood. The cell subset or site label for this specimen denotes: CD45RA-negative fraction. The CDR3 region: CASSLAAEFYGYTF. The DNA sequence reads TGCGCCAGCAGCTTGGCCGCGGAATTCTATGGCTACACCTTC.